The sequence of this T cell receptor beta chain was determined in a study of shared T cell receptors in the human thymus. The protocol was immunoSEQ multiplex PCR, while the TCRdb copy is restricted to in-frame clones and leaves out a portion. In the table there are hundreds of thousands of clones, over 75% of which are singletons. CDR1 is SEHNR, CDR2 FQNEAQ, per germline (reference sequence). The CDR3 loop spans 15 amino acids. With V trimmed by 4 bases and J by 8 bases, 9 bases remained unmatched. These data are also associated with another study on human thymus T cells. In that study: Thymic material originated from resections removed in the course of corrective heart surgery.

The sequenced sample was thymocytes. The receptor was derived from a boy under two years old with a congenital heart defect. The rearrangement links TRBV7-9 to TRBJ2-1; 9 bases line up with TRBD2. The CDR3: CASSSERGAPDEQFF. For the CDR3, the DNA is TGTGCCAGCAGCTCCGAGCGGGGGGCTCCCGATGAGCAGTTCTTC.